The 27 T cell receptor beta chains below come from one sample, sequenced in a study of CD8 T cells in ankylosing spondylitis. Findings of the study overall: What appeared characteristic of ankylosing spondylitis blood was a TCR beta motif of 7 or 8 highly homologous variants.

TCRdb passed the 5' RACE reads through MiXCR, listing each CDR3 protein once. The sample lists 100,000 to 150,000 distinct CDR3 sequences, 15% to 20% occurring once. No antigens are known for them. The sample taken for sequencing was blood, either unsorted or a sorted T cell fraction (not recorded which). These receptor sequences come from a male donor with ankylosing spondylitis.

V is TRBV25-1 and J is TRBJ2-7; 7 positions agree with TRBD1. With 7 bases clipped from V and 3 bases from J, the junction kept 6 bases outside the gene matches. The CDR3 is 13 amino acids. Germline CDR1 is MGHDK and CDR2 is SYGVNS. CDR3 region: CASTPGQSYEQYF. In DNA form, the CDR3 reads TGTGCCAGCACTCCGGGACAGAGCTACGAGCAGTACTTC.

Regarding this clonotype: One end of the junction fails to match germline, which may point to a read error. J is TRBJ2-1 and V is TRBV27, with D tentatively TRBD2 (5 bases). Germline assignment: CDR1 MNHEY and CDR2 SMNVEV (reference sequence). CDR3 size: 14 residues. CDR3 protein: CASKADSSYNEQCF. The CDR3 DNA reads as TGTGCCAGCAAGGCGGACTCCTCCTACAATGAGCAGTGCTTC.

In its sample, this clonotype was seen a few times. This sequence joins TRBV4-2 and TRBJ2-1; D is ambiguous. Trimming pared 4 bases from V and 8 bases from J, leaving 9 bases between. The germline gives CDR1 LGHNA, CDR2 YNFKEQ. The CDR3 consists of 12 residues. CDR3 amino acids: CASSLTLYEQFF. CDR3 DNA sequence: TGTGCCAGCAGCCTTACGCTGTATGAGCAGTTCTTC.

This clonotype was counted many times. This chain links TRBV7-9 with TRBJ2-2; a weak D match, TRBD1 (7 bases). The CDR3 is 16 amino acids. Looked up from germline, CDR1 is SEHNR and CDR2 is FQNEAQ (reference sequence). V was trimmed by 1 base and J by 5 bases, leaving 14 bases between them. Here the CDR3 DNA reads TGTGCCAGCAGCTTAGGCGGGACAGTGAAGACCGGGGAGCTGTTTTTT. This codes for CASSLGGTVKTGELFF.

The V call is TRBV4-1, the J call TRBJ2-3; TRBD2 matches 8 bases. The trim removed 3 bases at V and 2 bases at J, leaving 7 bases unmatched. Germline-derived CDR1 and CDR2 are MGHRA and YSYEKL. The CDR3 contains 16 residues. CDR3 nucleotides: TGCGCCAGCAGCCACAGTAGCGGGGTACCCACAGATACGCAGTATTTT. Its protein product is CASSHSSGVPTDTQYF.

The V gene is TRBV27, the J gene TRBJ2-7, with 10 bases lining up with TRBD2. There are 16 residues in the CDR3. The ends lost 6 bases at V and 4 bases at J; junction bases unmatched: 12. The germline V gene encodes CDR1 MNHEY and CDR2 SMNVEV (reference sequence). This chain's CDR3 is CASSPAGASGSYEQYF. CDR3 sequence (DNA): TGTGCCAGCAGCCCTGCGGGGGCTAGCGGGAGTTACGAGCAGTACTTC.

The V gene is TRBV28, the J gene TRBJ2-1; 12 bases agree with TRBD2. V lost 7 bases to trimming and J lost 10 bases; unmatched junction nucleotides: 14. CDR3 size: 16 residues. CDR1 and CDR2 (germline): MDHEN, SYDVKM. CDR3 DNA: TGTGCCAGCACCTCCCAAATGGCTAGCGGGAGGGGGGAGCAGTTCTTC. Protein: CASTSQMASGRGEQFF.

This clonotype was seen once. The chain is built from TRBV7-9 and TRBJ2-1; possibly TRBD2 for D (7 bases). Between the trimmed V and J ends, which lost 8 bases and 0 bases, there was a span of 11 bases. In germline, CDR1 is SEHNR, CDR2 FQNEAQ (reference sequence). The CDR3 loop spans 14 amino acids. The CDR3 sequence: CASGGGGSYNEQFF. In DNA, the CDR3 is TGTGCCAGCGGGGGCGGGGGCTCCTACAATGAGCAGTTCTTC.

This chain connects TRBV27 to TRBJ1-5, with D uncertain. Germline V gene data show CDR1 as MNHEY and CDR2 as SMNVEV (reference sequence). This CDR3 has 12 residues. Trimming took off 8 bases at V and 0 bases at J, with 5 bases between the two ends. In DNA, the CDR3 is TGTGCCAGCGCGGATAGCAATCAGCCCCAGCATTTT. Amino acid sequence: CASADSNQPQHF.

The J gene is TRBJ2-7, the V gene TRBV5-1; the D call may be TRBD1 or TRBD2 (6 bases each). The germline V gene has CDR1 SGHRS and CDR2 YFSETQ. V lost 3 bases to trimming and J lost 0 bases, with 25 bases between them. The length of the CDR3 is 19 residues. This CDR3 reads CASSWRWGPGASSSYEQYF. CDR3 bases: TGCGCCAGCAGCTGGAGATGGGGTCCGGGGGCCAGTAGCTCCTACGAGCAGTACTTC.

A few counts support this clonotype. V and J are TRBV6-1 and TRBJ1-1, with D uncertain. CDR1 is MNHNS, CDR2 SASEGT, per germline. V gave up 3 bases and J gave up 3 bases, with 17 bases separating them. The CDR3 totals 16 residues. In nucleotides, the CDR3 is TGTGCCAGCAGTGACATACCCGGTAATACGGACACTGAAGCTTTCTTT. Its protein is CASSDIPGNTDTEAFF.

A few counts support this clonotype. The chain is built from TRBV7-9 and TRBJ2-7; 7 positions agree with TRBD1. Trimming at V came to 4 bases and at J to 3 bases, leaving 12 bases not matched to a gene. This CDR3 contains 16 residues. The germline V gene has CDR1 SEHNR and CDR2 FQNEAQ (reference sequence). CDR3 sequence: CASSSLYGTDNYEQYF. The CDR3 coding sequence is TGTGCCAGCAGCTCGCTATACGGGACAGATAACTACGAGCAGTACTTC. The whole variable domain, filled in from reference TRBV7-9 and TRBJ2-7, reads DTGVSQNPRHKITKRGQNVTFRCDPISEHNRLYWYRQTLGQGPEFLTYFQNEAQLEKSRLLSDRFSAERPKGSFSTLEIQRTEQGDSAMYLCASSSLYGTDNYEQYFGPGTRLTVT.

In this sample, this clonotype turned up a few times. The chain couples TRBV24-1 to TRBJ2-1, with TRBD2 matching 9 bases. The CDR3 is 15 amino acids. V gave up 5 bases and J gave up 1 base; unmatched junction bases: 2. The V gene's germline CDR1 is KGHDR and CDR2 SFDVKD. This CDR3 reads CATSGGRASYNEQFF. CDR3 bases: TGTGCCACCAGTGGCGGGAGGGCATCCTACAATGAGCAGTTCTTC.

This clonotype has a count of ten or more. This chain joins TRBV12-3 or TRBV12-4 and TRBJ2-4, with D perhaps assigned TRBD1 or TRBD2 (5 bases each). V was pared by 6 bases and J by 5 bases, with 11 bases between. The CDR3 length is 13 residues. The CDR3 protein is CASRQPGQNIQYF. DNA of the CDR3: TGTGCCAGCAGACAACCGGGACAAAACATTCAGTACTTC.

This clonotype was counted a few times. The chain uses TRBV12-3 or TRBV12-4 and TRBJ2-5; D is undetermined. The CDR3 length is 11 residues. The germline V and J ends were trimmed by 5 bases and 6 bases, with 7 bases remaining between them. The CDR3 region is CASSLGKTQYF. The CDR3 DNA sequence: TGTGCCAGCAGTCTGGGAAAGACCCAGTACTTC.

The rearrangement uses TRBV7-3 and TRBJ2-7; 11 nucleotides agree with TRBD2. The germline V gene encodes CDR1 SGHTA and CDR2 FQGTGA. The CDR3 is made up of 15 amino acids. J gave up 2 bases and V 5 bases, and 5 bases lay outside the gene matches. This chain's CDR3 is CASSQGLADAYEQYF. The CDR3 nucleotides are TGTGCCAGCAGCCAGGGACTAGCGGACGCCTACGAGCAGTACTTC.

The CDR3 reads CASSQAPGTEAFF. The DNA for the CDR3 is TGCGCCAGCAGCCAAGCTCCAGGGACTGAAGCTTTCTTT. This rearrangement joins TRBV4-1 to TRBJ1-1, with D possibly being TRBD1 (5 bases). The germline V gene has CDR1 MGHRA and CDR2 YSYEKL. V lost 1 base and J 5 bases, leaving 8 bases between the germline ends. The CDR3 runs 13 residues.

V usage is TRBV7-9 and J usage is TRBJ2-7; D uncertain. V was trimmed by 8 bases and J by 2 bases, leaving 7 bases between them. CDR1 is SEHNR, CDR2 FQNEAQ, per germline (reference sequence). There are 11 residues in the CDR3. Here the CDR3 reads CASGQTYEQYF. The CDR3, as DNA: TGTGCCAGCGGGCAGACCTACGAGCAGTACTTC.

This clonotype was recorded a few times. This chain uses TRBV27 with TRBJ2-7, with 11 bases identical to TRBD2. The germline CDR1 and CDR2 sequences are MNHEY and SMNVEV (reference sequence). V shed 5 bases, J shed 4 bases, and the junction held 16 bases outside the gene matches. The CDR3 length is 18 residues. The CDR3 region has the DNA TGTGCCAGCAGTGGTAGATGGCAAACTAGCGGGAGTGGGTACGAGCAGTACTTC. This gives the protein CASSGRWQTSGSGYEQYF.

The V and J genes are TRBV7-9 and TRBJ2-1; maybe TRBD1 (6 bases). The germline CDR1 and CDR2 sequences are SEHNR and FQNEAQ (reference sequence). This CDR3 is built from 15 residues. Trimming removed 0 bases from V and 8 bases from J, with 14 bases in between. The DNA of the CDR3 is TGTGCCAGCAGCTTAGCTGGGACACGCGGTTATGAGCAGTTCTTC. Protein sequence: CASSLAGTRGYEQFF.

This sequence joins TRBV6-5 and TRBJ1-2; D is ambiguous. The CDR3 has 15 residues. V lost 2 bases to trimming and J lost 1 base, with 11 bases between them. Germline V gene data show CDR1 as MNHEY and CDR2 as SVGAGI. The CDR3 nucleotides read TGTGCCAGCAGTTACGGGCTCAGCTTTAACTATGGCTACACCTTC. Its translation is CASSYGLSFNYGYTF.

Only one count was recorded for this clonotype. The J gene is TRBJ2-1, the V gene TRBV7-9; a weak D match, TRBD1 (6 bases). The germline gives CDR1 SEHNR, CDR2 FQNEAQ (reference sequence). CDR3 length: 14 residues. Trimming removed 5 bases at V and 8 bases at J, with 16 bases between. CDR3 protein: CASSLGTSGYEQFF. For the CDR3, the DNA is TGTGCCAGCAGCCTGGGGACATCCGGGTATGAGCAGTTCTTC.

V gene TRBV10-3 combines with J gene TRBJ2-7; 10 bases map to TRBD2. With V trimmed by 6 bases and J by 3 bases, 14 bases remained unmatched. Germline loops: CDR1 ENHRY, CDR2 SYGVKD. This CDR3 is 17 amino acids long. This CDR3 is CAISPLSGRARFYEQYF. CDR3 bases: TGTGCCATCAGCCCCCTGAGCGGGAGGGCCCGGTTCTACGAGCAGTACTTC.

The chain employs TRBV6-5 and TRBJ2-7; 10 bases are a match to TRBD1. This CDR3 has 15 amino acids. CDR1 MNHEY and CDR2 SVGAGI come from the germline V gene. The ends lost 4 bases at V and 5 bases at J; junction bases unmatched: 8. The CDR3 is CASSSSGTGVDEQYF. CDR3 nucleotide sequence: TGTGCCAGCAGTTCTTCCGGGACAGGGGTAGACGAGCAGTACTTC.

The genes are TRBV5-5 and TRBJ2-1; unclear D gene. V was trimmed by 3 bases and J by 8 bases, leaving 9 bases between them. Germline V CDR1 and CDR2: SGHKS, YYEKEE (reference sequence). The CDR3 consists of 12 residues. This CDR3 reads CASSWIVDEQFF. The DNA for the CDR3 is TGTGCCAGCAGCTGGATTGTCGATGAGCAGTTCTTC.

The V call is TRBV28, the J call TRBJ1-5; possible D gene TRBD1, 5 bases. Trimming pared 7 bases from V and 7 bases from J, leaving 20 bases between. CDR3 length: 15 amino acids. Germline values: CDR1 MDHEN, CDR2 SYDVKM. CDR3 amino acids: CASTPWGGKSQPQHF. In DNA, the CDR3 is TGTGCCAGCACCCCATGGGGCGGCAAGTCCCAGCCCCAGCATTTT.

The genes are TRBV6-1 and TRBJ2-1, with D tentatively TRBD1 (5 bases). The V gene's germline CDR1 is MNHNS and CDR2 SASEGT. This CDR3 comprises 14 residues. The V end lost 6 bases, the J end lost 6 bases, and 15 bases lay between the germline ends. The CDR3 here is CASSPIRGANEQFF. CDR3 bases: TGTGCCAGCAGCCCAATTAGGGGCGCCAATGAGCAGTTCTTC.